This is a list of T cell receptor beta chains from one sample in a study of cytomegalovirus exposure and HLA in healthy donors. Repertoires were generated with immunoSEQ multiplex PCR, while TCRdb's copy carries only in-frame clones and drops some. The table lists under 200,000 clones, about 86% of them singletons, with approximately 2% in the top ten. The material sequenced was PBMCs. These receptor sequences come from a woman aged 18-29 years in good health and CMV-seropositive. CDR3s leave out the opening cysteine and the closing phenylalanine or tryptophan. Clone sizes are given selectively: once, few, many, or a class where the clone is expanded.

j_call v_call clone_size cdr3_aa
TRBJ2-4 TRBV28 . ASREGAKNIQY
TRBJ1-2 TRBV30 few AYTAGTGGRNYGYT
TRBJ1-1 TRBV9 . ASSVSGQGGEGEAF
TRBJ2-5 TRBV5-4 once ASSLGGLQETQY
. TRBV11-2 few ASRPVGQGENYEQY
TRBJ1-1 TRBV2 once ASSEGQGPRTEAF
TRBJ2-3 TRBV7-6 few ASSPGVDTQY
TRBJ1-3 TRBV2 . ASSETAVSSGNTIY
TRBJ2-1 TRBV5-1 . ASSLVAGTEQF
TRBJ1-5 TRBV7-6 . ASSPGQGFNQPQH
TRBJ1-1 TRBV7-9 . ASSSSYLRRHEAF
TRBJ1-2 TRBV29-1 . SGAGVGGNYGYT
TRBJ2-3 TRBV4-2 . ASNLDRLTDTQY
TRBJ1-4 TRBV5-1 . ASSPDMTGEGEKLF
TRBJ2-3 TRBV2 . ASSEISGGRNTQY
TRBJ1-2 TRBV7-6 once ASSLVGYGYT
TRBJ2-6 TRBV4-1 few ASSRQGIGGANVLT
TRBJ2-5 TRBV6-5 . ASKLAIGETQY
TRBJ2-7 TRBV2 . ASRGQASGRQY
TRBJ1-1 TRBV5-1 . ASREGPGATEAF
TRBJ2-5 TRBV19 . ASTDSSGETQY
TRBJ2-1 TRBV19 . ASSIGSPGNEQF
TRBJ2-5 TRBV9 . ASSAGLAGEETQY
TRBJ2-2 TRBV12-1 . ASSCGQGGGELF
TRBJ1-4 TRBV7-9 few ASSLVRGEKLF
TRBJ1-6 TRBV27 . ASRPIGEGNSPLH
TRBJ2-2 TRBV6-7 . ASSSRTPGRPGELF
TRBJ1-4 TRBV7-9 . ASSLLGLGATNEKLF
TRBJ2-3 TRBV12-5 . ASGREGPDTQY
TRBJ2-2 TRBV5-4 few ASSFLAGELF
TRBJ2-7 TRBV5-4 . ASSKGLGDYEQY
TRBJ2-2 TRBV19 . ASSFKRGGVSSGELF
TRBJ2-1 TRBV12-5 . ASGSPLAGVF
TRBJ2-3 TRBV4-1 . ASSQSGGTDTQY
TRBJ2-5 TRBV28 . ASVGGPETQY
TRBJ2-7 TRBV7-9 . ASSPRTSGERSEQY
TRBJ1-2 TRBV20-1 . SARNKGYT
TRBJ2-2 TRBV15 . ATSRPLTGGPLNTGELF
TRBJ2-3 TRBV7-9 . ASSPSWPTQY
TRBJ1-1 TRBV6-5 . ASRLQGGNTEAF
TRBJ2-7 TRBV6-1 . ASSEGREQY
TRBJ2-3 TRBV7-2 . ASSSPRGGASTDTQY
TRBJ2-1 TRBV6-6 . ASSYLAGGRNEQF
TRBJ2-5 TRBV5-4 . ASSLASGGETQY
TRBJ2-7 TRBV2 once ASSPLGGNEQY
TRBJ1-1 TRBV27 . ASSFKGTGNEAF
TRBJ2-2 TRBV30 . AWSRHRSTGELF
TRBJ2-5 TRBV19 . ASSHRVQETQY
TRBJ2-5 TRBV19 . ASSQILGHPQETQY
TRBJ1-1 TRBV10-3 . ATAGQLNTEAF
TRBJ1-1 TRBV7-9 few ASAQQGSWVMNTEAF
TRBJ1-1 TRBV9 . ASSDPRRERSVNF
TRBJ2-5 TRBV9 . ASSEGPGLEGETQY
TRBJ2-7 TRBV28 few ASKGTGAYEQY